This T cell receptor beta chain was profiled in a study of blood T cell repertoires in COVID-19. Study-wide background: Italy, Spain and the United States were the sources of the convalescent and acute COVID-19 samples.

Original processing notes: Reference gene primer amplification gave nucleated cell count estimates. Produced via immunoSEQ multiplex PCR; TCRdb's table is partial and in-frame only. V and J calls plus clone size are reproduced from that table; the DNA served to infer D and trimming. The repertoire holds some 120,000 clones, with roughly 80% as singletons. Trimming took 4 bases from V and 6 from J; bases not matched to a gene: 12. Germline CDR1 and CDR2: MGHRA and YSYEKL. The length of the CDR3 is 16 residues. Sequences were obtained from peripheral blood. V gene TRBV4-1 combines with J gene TRBJ2-1; 7 nucleotides line up with TRBD1. This TCR was sampled from a human donor in a cohort sampled during active COVID-19. CDR3 DNA sequence: TGCGCCAGCAGCCCGACAGGGTTGGGTGGAGGCAATGAGCAGTTCTTC. Amino acids: CASSPTGLGGGNEQFF.